This T cell receptor (beta chain) was obtained from a study of T cells in Graves' hyperthyroidism and ophthalmopathy. Germline CDR1 MNHEY, CDR2 SVGAGI. V lost 0 bases, J lost 6 bases, and 14 bases lay in between. The CDR3 is 15 residues long. RNA transcripts served as the template for amplifying TCR beta CDR3 regions. Researchers ran a first-round RT-PCR on the TCR CDR3 using the HTBI primer set. TCRdb recomputed calls from the multiplex PCR reads with MiXCR, one row per CDR3 protein. The sample carries a few hundred thousand distinct CDR3 sequences, less than 25% recorded once. Subjects aged 18 to 65 presented with newly diagnosed hyperthyroidism of less than 2 months' duration. Patients with uncontrolled infections, other autoimmune diseases, pregnancy or lactation were excluded. 10 ml fresh peripheral blood yielded the PBMCs.

The chain employs TRBV6-5 and TRBJ1-2, with D maybe TRBD1 (5 bases). The sequenced material came from blood. This TCR was recovered from a man between 18 and 29 years old with Graves' hyperthyroidism. The CDR3 sequence is CASSYSPRDSNGYTF. CDR3 bases: TGTGCCAGCAGTTACTCCCCCCGGGACTCAAATGGCTACACCTTC.